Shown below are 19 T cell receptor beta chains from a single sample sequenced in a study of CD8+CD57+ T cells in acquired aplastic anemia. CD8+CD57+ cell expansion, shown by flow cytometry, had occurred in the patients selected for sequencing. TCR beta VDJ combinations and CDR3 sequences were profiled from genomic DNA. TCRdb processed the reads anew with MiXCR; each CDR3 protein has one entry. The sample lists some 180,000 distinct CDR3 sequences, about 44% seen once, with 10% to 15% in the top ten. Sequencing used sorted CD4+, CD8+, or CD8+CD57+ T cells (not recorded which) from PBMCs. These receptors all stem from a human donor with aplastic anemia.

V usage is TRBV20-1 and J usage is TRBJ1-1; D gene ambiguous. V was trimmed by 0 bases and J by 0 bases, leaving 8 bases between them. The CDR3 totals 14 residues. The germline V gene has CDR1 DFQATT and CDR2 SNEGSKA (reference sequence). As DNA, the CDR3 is TGCAGTGCTAGAGAGGGCACTATGAACACTGAAGCTTTCTTT. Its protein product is CSAREGTMNTEAFF.

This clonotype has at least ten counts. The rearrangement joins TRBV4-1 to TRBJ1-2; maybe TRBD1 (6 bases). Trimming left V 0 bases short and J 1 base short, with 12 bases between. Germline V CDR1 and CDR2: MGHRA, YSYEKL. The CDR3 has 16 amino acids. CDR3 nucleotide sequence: TGCGCCAGCAGCCAAGAAGGGACACCAAATAACTATGGCTACACCTTC. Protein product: CASSQEGTPNNYGYTF.

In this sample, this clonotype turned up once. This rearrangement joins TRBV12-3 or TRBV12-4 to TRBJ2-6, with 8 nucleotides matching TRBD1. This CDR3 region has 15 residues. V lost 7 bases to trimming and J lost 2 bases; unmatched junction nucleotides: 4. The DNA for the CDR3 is TGTGCCAGCACCCTGGACAGGGCTGGGGCCAACGTCCTGACTTTC. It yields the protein CASTLDRAGANVLTF.

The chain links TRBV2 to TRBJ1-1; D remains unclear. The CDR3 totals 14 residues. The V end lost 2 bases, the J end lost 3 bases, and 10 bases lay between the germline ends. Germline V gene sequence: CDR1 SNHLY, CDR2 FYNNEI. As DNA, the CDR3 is TGTGCCAGCAGTGAATTGTCCGGGTACACTGAAGCTTTCTTT. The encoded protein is CASSELSGYTEAFF.

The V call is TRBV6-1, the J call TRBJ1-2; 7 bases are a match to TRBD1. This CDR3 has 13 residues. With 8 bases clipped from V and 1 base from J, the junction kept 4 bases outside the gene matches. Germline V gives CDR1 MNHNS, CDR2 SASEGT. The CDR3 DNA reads TGTGCCAGCCAGACAGGGATTAACTATGGCTACACCTTC. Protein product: CASQTGINYGYTF.

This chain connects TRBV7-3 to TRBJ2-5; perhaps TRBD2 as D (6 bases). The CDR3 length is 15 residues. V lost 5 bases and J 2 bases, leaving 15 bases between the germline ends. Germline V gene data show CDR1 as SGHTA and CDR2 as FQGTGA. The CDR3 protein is CASSRTGTLQETQYF. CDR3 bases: TGTGCCAGCAGCCGCACCGGGACTTTACAAGAGACCCAGTACTTC.

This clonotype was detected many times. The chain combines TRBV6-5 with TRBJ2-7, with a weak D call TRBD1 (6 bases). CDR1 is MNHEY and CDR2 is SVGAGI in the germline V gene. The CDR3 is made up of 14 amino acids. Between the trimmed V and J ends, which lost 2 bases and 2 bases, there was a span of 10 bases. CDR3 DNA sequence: TGTGCCAGCAGTTACGCAGGGGCCCCCTACGAGCAGTACTTC. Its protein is CASSYAGAPYEQYF.

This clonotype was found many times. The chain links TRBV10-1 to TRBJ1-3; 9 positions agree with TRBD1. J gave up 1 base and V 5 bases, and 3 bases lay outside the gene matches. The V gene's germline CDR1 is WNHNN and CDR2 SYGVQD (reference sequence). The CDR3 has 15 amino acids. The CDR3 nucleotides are TGCGCCAGCAGTCCCGGGACAGGGTCTGGAAACACCATATATTTT. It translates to CASSPGTGSGNTIYF.

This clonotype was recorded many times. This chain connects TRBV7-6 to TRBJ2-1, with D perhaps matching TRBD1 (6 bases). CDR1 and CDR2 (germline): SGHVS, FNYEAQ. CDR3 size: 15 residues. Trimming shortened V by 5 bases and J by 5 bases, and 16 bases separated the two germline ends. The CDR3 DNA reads TGTGCCAGCAGCAAGAACCGGGACACCAACAATGAGCAGTTCTTC. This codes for CASSKNRDTNNEQFF.

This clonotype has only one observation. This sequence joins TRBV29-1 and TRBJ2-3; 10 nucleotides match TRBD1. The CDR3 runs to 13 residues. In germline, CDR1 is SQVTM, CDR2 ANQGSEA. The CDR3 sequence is CRAGQGSTDTQYF. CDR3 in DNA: TGCAGAGCGGGACAGGGGAGCACAGATACGCAGTATTTT.

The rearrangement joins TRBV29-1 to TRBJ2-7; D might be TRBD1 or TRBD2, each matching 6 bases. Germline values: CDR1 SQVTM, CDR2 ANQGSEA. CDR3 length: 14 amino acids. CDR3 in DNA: TGCAGTTCCGAGCTGGGGGGCGCCTACTACGAGCAGTACTTC. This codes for CSSELGGAYYEQYF.

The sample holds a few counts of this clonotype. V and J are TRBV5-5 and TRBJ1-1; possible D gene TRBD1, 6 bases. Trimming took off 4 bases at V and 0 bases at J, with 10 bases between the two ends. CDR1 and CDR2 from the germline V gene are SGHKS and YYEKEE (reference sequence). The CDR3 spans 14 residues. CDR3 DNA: TGTGCCAGCAGCCAACAGGGCATGAACACTGAAGCTTTCTTT. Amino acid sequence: CASSQQGMNTEAFF.

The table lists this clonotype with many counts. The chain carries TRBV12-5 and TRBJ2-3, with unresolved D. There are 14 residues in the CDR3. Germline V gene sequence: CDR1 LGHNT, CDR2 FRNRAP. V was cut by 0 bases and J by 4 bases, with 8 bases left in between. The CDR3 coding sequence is TGTGCTAGTGGTTTGGTACCTAGGGCAGATACGCAGTATTTT. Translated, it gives CASGLVPRADTQYF.

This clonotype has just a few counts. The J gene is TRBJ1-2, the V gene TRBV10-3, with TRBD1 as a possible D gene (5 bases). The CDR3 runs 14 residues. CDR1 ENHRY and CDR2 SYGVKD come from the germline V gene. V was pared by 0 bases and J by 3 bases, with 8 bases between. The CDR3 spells CAISESREDYGYTF. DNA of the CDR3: TGTGCCATCAGTGAGTCCAGGGAGGACTATGGCTACACCTTC.

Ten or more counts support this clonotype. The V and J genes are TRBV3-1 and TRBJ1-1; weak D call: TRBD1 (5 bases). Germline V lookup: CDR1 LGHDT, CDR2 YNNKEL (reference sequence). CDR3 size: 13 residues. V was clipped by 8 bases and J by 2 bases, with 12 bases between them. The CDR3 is CASASQGNTEAFF. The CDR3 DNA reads TGTGCCAGCGCGTCGCAGGGAAACACTGAAGCTTTCTTT.

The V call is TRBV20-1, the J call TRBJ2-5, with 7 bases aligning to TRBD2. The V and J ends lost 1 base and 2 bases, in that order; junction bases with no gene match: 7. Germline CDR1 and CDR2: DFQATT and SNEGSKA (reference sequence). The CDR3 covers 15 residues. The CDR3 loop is CSARVGRGGQETQYF. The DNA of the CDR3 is TGCAGTGCTAGAGTTGGGAGGGGAGGGCAAGAGACCCAGTACTTC.

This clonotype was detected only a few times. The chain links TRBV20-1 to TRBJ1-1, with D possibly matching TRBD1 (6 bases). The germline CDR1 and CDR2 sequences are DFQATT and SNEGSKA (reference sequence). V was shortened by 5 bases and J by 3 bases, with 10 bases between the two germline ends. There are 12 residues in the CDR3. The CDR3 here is CSARGPDTEAFF. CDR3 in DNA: TGCAGTGCTCGGGGGCCGGACACTGAAGCTTTCTTT.

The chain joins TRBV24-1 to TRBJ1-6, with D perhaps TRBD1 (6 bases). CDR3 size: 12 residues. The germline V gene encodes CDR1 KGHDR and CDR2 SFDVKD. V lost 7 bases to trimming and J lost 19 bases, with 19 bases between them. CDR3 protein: CATSPGGGVGHF. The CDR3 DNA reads TGTGCCACCAGCCCTGGGGGGGGCGTTGGGCACTTT.

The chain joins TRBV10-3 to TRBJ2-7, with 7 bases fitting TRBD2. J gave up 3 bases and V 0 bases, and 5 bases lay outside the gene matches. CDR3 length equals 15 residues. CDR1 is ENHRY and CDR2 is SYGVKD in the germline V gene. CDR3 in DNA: TGTGCCATCAGTGAGTCGGCTAGCGGCGTCTACGAGCAGTACTTC. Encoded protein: CAISESASGVYEQYF.